This T cell receptor (beta chain) was recorded in a study of blood T cell repertoires in COVID-19. About the study: Donors in the United States, Italy and Spain gave samples during acute or convalescent COVID-19. T cells, B-cell-depleted T cells, or PBMCs provided the cDNA or gDNA that served as material.

This clone showed up just once. Assay: immunoSEQ multiplex PCR; the TCRdb copy retains only in-frame clones and omits some. The table includes around 180,000 clones, 75% to 90% detected once. Trimming took off 2 bases at V and 2 bases at J, with 10 bases between the two ends. Germline V lookup: CDR1 MDHEN, CDR2 SYDVKM. The CDR3 runs to 14 residues. This chain connects TRBV28 to TRBJ2-7; D is possibly TRBD1 (6 bases). The origin of this receptor is a man between 65 and 80 years old with active or convalescent COVID-19. The sequenced material came from peripheral blood. CDR3 amino acids: CASSLPGTTYEQYF. The CDR3 bases are TGTGCCAGCAGTTTACCCGGGACAACCTACGAGCAGTACTTC. Combining the CDR3 with reference TRBV28 and TRBJ2-7 gives the whole variable domain DVKVTQSSRYLVKRTGEKVFLECVQDMDHENMFWYRQDPGLGLRLIYFSYDVKMKEKGDIPEGYSVSREKKERFSLILESASTNQTSMYLCASSLPGTTYEQYFGPGTRLTVT.